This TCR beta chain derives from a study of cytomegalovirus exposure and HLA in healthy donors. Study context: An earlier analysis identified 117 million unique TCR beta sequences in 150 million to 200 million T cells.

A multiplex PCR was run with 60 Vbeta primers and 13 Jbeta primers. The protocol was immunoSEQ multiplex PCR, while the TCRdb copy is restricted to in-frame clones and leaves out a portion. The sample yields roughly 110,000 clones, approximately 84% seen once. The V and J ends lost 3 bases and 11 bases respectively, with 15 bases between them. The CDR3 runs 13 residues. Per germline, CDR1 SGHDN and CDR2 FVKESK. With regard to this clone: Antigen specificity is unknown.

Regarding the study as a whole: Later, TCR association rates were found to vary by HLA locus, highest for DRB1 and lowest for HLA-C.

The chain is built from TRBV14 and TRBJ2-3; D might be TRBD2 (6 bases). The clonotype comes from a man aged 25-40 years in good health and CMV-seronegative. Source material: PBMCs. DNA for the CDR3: TGTGCCAGCAGCCAGGTGGGCCTCGGGGGGCAGTATTTT. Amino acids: CASSQVGLGGQYF.